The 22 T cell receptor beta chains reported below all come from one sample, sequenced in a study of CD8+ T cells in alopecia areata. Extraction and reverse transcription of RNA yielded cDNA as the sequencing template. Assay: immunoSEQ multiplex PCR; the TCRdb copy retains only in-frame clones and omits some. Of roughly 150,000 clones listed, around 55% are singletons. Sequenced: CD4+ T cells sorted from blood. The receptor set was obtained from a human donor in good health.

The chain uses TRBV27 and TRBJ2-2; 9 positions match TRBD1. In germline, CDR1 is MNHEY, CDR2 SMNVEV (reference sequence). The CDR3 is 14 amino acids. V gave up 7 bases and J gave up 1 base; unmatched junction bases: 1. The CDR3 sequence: CASTDRGNTGELFF. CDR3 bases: TGTGCCAGCACGGACAGGGGGAACACCGGGGAGCTGTTTTTT.

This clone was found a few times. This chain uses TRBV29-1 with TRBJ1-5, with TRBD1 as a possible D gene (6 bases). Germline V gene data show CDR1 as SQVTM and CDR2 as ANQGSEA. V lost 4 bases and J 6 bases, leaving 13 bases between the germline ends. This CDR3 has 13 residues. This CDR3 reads CSVARGEGQPQHF. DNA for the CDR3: TGCAGCGTTGCCAGGGGAGAAGGTCAGCCCCAGCATTTT.

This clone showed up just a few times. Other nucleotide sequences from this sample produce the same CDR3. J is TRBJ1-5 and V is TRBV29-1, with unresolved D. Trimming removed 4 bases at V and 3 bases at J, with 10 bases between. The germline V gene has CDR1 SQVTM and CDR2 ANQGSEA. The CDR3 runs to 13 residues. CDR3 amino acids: CSVVLANNQPQHF. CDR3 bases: TGCAGCGTTGTTTTAGCTAACAATCAGCCCCAGCATTTT.

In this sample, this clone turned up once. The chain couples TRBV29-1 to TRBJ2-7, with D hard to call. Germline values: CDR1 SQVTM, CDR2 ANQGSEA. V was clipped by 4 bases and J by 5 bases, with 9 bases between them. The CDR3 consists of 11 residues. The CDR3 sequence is CSVVVIHEQYF. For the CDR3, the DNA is TGCAGCGTTGTTGTGATCCACGAGCAGTACTTC.

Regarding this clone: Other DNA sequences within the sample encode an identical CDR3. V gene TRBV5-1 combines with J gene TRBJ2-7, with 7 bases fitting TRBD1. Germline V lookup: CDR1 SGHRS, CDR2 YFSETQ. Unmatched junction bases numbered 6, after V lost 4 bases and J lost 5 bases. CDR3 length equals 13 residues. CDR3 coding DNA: TGCGCCAGCAGCCTACAGGGGAGCCACGAGCAGTACTTC. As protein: CASSLQGSHEQYF.

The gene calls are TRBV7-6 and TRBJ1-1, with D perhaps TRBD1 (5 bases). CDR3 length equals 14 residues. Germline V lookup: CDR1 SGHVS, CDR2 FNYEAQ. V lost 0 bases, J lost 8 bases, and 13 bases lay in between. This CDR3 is CASSLAYDSSEAFF. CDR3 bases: TGTGCCAGCAGCTTAGCGTATGACAGTTCCGAAGCTTTCTTT. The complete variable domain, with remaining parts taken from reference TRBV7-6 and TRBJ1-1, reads GAGVSQSPRYKVTKRGQDVALRCDPISGHVSLYWYRQALGQGPEFLTYFNYEAQQDKSGLPNDRFSAERPEGSISTLTIQRTEQRDSAMYRCASSLAYDSSEAFFGQGTRLTVV.

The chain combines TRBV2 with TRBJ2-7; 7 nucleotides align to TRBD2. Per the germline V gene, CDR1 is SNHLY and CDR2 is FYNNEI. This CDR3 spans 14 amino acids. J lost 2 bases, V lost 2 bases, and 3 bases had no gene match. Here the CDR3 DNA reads TGTGCCAGCAGTGAACTAGCGGCCGCCTACGAGCAGTACTTC. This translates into CASSELAAAYEQYF.

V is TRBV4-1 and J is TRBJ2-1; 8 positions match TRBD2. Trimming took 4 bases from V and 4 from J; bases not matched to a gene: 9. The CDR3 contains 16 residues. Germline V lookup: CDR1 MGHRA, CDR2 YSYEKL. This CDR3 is CASSPIRLATYNEQFF. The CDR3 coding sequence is TGCGCCAGCAGCCCGATTCGACTAGCGACGTACAATGAGCAGTTCTTC.

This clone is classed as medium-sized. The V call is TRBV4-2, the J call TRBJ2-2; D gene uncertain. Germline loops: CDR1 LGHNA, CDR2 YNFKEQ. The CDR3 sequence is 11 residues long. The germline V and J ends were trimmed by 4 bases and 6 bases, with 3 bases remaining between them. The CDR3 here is CASSLPGELFF. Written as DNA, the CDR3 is TGTGCCAGCAGCCTTCCCGGGGAGCTGTTTTTT.

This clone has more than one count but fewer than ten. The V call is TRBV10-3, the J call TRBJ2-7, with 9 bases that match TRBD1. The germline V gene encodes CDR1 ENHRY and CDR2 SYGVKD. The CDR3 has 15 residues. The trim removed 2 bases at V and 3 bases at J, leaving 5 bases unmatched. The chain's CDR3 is CAISERGQGLYEQYF. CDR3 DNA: TGTGCCATCAGTGAGCGGGGACAGGGCCTCTACGAGCAGTACTTC.

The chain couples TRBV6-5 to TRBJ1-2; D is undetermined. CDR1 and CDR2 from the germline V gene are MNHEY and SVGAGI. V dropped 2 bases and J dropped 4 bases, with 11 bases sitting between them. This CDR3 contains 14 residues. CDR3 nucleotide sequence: TGTGCCAGCAGTTACACCCGGACGTTCTATGGCTACACCTTC. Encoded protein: CASSYTRTFYGYTF.

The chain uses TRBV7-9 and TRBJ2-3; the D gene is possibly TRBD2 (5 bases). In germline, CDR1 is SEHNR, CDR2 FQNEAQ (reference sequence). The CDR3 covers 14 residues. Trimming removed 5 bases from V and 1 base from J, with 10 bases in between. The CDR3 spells CASSPTRGTDTQYF. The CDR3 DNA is TGTGCCAGCAGCCCGACGAGGGGCACAGATACGCAGTATTTT.

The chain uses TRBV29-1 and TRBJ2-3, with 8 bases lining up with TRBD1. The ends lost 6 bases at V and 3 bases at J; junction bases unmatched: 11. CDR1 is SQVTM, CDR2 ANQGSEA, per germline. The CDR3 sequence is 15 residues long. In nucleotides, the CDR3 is TGCAGCGTCCGACCGACAGGGGCCATTACAGATACGCAGTATTTT. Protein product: CSVRPTGAITDTQYF.

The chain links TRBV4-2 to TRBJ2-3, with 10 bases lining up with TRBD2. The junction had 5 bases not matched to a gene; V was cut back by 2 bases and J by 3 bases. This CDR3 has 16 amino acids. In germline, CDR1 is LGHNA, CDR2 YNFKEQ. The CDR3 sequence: CASSQSGTSATDTQYF. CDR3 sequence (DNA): TGTGCCAGCAGCCAATCCGGGACTAGCGCGACAGATACGCAGTATTTT.

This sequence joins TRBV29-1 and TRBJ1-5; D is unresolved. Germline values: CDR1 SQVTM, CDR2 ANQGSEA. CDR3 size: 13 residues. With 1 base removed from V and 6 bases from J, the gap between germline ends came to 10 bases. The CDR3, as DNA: TGCAGCGTTGAAGTCGGGGAAGGTCAGCCCCAGCATTTT. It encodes CSVEVGEGQPQHF.

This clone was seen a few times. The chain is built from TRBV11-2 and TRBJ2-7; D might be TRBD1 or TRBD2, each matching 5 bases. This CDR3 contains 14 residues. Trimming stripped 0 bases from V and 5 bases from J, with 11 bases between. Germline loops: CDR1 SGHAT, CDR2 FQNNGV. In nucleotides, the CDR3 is TGTGCCAGCAGCTTAGAGTTCGGGGACGACGAGCAGTACTTC. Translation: CASSLEFGDDEQYF.

CDR3 bases: TGTGCCAGCAGTTCCGACACGTTCACAGATACGCAGTATTTT. Its translation: CASSSDTFTDTQYF. This rearrangement joins TRBV2 to TRBJ2-3; no reliable D call. V was clipped by 5 bases and J by 2 bases, with 11 bases between them. The CDR3 length is 14 residues. Germline lookup yields CDR1 SNHLY and CDR2 FYNNEI.

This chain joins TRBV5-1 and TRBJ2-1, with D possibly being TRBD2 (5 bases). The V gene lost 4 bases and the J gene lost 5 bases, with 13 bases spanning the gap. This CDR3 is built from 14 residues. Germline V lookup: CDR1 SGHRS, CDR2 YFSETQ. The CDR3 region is CASSPRVNHNEQFF. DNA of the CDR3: TGCGCCAGCAGCCCGAGGGTTAACCACAATGAGCAGTTCTTC.

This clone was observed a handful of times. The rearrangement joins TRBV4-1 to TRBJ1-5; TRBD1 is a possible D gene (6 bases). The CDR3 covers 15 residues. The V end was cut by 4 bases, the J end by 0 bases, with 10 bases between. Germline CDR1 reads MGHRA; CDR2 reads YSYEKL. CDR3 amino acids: CASSRTENSNQPQHF. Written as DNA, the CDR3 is TGCGCCAGCAGCCGGACAGAAAATAGCAATCAGCCCCAGCATTTT.

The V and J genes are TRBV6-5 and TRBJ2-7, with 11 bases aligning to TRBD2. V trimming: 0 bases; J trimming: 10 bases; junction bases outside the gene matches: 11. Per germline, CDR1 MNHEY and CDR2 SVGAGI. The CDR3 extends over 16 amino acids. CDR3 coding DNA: TGTGCCAGCAGTTACTCGACTAGCGGGAAACCTACGAAACAGTACTTC. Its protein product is CASSYSTSGKPTKQYF.

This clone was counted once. CDR3 DNA sequence: TGTGCCTCCCCGGACGGGCGGAGTGAAAAACTGTTTTTT. Amino acids: CASPDGRSEKLFF. The genes are TRBV30 and TRBJ1-4; D is unclear. V lost 7 bases and J lost 7, with 16 bases in between. Germline V gives CDR1 GTSNPN, CDR2 SVGIG (reference sequence). CDR3 length: 13 residues. Full variable domain (rest looked up from reference TRBV30 and TRBJ1-4): SQTIHQWPATLVQPVGSPLSLECTVEGTSNPNLYWYRQAAGRGLQLLFYSVGIGQISSEVPQNLSASRPQDRQFILSSKKLLLSDSGFYLCASPDGRSEKLFFGSGTQLSVL.

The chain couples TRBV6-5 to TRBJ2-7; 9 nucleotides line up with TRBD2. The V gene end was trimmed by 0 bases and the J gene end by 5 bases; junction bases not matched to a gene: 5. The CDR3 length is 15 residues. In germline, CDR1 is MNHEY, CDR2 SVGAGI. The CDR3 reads CASSYSGLAFHEQYF. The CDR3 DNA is TGTGCCAGCAGTTACTCAGGACTAGCGTTCCACGAGCAGTACTTC.